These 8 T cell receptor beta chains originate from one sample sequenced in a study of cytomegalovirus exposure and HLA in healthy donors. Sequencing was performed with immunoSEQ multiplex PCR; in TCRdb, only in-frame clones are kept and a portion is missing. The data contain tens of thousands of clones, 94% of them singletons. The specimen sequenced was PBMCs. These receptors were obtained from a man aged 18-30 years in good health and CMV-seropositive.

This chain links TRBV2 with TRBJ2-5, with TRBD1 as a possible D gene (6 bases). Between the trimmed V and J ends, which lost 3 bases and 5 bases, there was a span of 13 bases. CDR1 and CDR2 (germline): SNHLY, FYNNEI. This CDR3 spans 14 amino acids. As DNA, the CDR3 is TGTGCCAGCAGTGAGGAACAGGGTCTGGAGACCCAGTACTTC. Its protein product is CASSEEQGLETQYF.

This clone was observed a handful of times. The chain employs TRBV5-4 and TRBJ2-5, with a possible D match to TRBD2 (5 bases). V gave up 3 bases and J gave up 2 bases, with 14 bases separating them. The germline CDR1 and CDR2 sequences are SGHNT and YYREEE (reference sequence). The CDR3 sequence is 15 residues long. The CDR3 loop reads CASSYPGRGQETQYF. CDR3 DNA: TGTGCCAGCAGCTATCCGGGCCGAGGGCAAGAGACCCAGTACTTC.

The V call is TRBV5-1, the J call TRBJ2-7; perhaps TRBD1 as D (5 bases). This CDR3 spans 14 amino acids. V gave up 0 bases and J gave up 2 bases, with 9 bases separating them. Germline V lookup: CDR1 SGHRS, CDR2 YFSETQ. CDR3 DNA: TGCGCCAGCAGCTTGGGACAGAGCACCTACGAGCAGTACTTC. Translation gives CASSLGQSTYEQYF.

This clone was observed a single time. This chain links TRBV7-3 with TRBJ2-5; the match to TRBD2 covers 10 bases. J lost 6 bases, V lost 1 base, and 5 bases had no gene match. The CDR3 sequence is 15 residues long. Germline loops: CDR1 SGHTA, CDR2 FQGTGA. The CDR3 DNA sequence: TGTGCCAGCAGCTTAATGGCTAGCGGGAGTCAGACCCAGTACTTC. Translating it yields CASSLMASGSQTQYF.

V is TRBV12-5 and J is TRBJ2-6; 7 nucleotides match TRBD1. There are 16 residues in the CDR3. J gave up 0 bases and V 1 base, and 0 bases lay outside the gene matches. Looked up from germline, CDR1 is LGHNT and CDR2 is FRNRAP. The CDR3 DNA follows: TGTGCTAGTGGTTTGGACAGGGGCTCTGGGGCCAACGTCCTGACTTTC. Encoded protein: CASGLDRGSGANVLTF.

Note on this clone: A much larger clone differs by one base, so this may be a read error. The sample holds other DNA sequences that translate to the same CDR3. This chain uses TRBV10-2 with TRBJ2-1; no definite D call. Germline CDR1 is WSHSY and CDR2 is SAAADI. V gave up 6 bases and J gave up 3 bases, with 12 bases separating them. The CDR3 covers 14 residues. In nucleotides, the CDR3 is TGCGCCAGCAGCGCTTCGGGTGACTACAATGAGCAGTTCTTC. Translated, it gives CASSASGDYNEQFF.

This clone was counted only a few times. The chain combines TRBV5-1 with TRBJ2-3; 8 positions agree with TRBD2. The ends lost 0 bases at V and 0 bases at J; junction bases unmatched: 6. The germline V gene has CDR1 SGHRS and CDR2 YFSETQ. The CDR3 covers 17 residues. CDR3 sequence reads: CASSLDGRAFSTDTQYF. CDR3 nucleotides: TGCGCCAGCAGCTTGGACGGGAGGGCCTTTAGCACAGATACGCAGTATTTT.

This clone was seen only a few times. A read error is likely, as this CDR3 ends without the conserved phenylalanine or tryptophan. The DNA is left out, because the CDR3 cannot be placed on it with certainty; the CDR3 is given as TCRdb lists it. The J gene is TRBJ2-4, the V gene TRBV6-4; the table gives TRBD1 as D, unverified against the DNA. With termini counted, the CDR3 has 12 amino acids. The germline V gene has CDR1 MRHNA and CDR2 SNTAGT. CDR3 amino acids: CASSAAGTPSAS.